These T cell receptor beta chains were read from a single sample in a study of blood T cell repertoires in COVID-19. Using immunoSEQ multiplex PCR, the repertoire was profiled, and TCRdb retains in-frame clones only, with some absent. The sample has roughly 64,000 clones, around 90% seen once. Sequenced material: peripheral blood. These TCRs come from a woman older than 75 with active COVID-19. Both conserved end residues are part of each CDR3. The D gene is left open where the match is weak. Clone size is given for some rows only: seen once, a few or many times, or a class if the clone is expanded.

TRBJ2-1 TRBV19 TRBD2 . TGTGCCAGTAGTATACGTCCCTGGACTAGCGGCTCCTACAATGAGCAGTTCTTC CASSIRPWTSGSYNEQFF
TRBJ1-1 TRBV27 . . TGTGCCAGCAGTTTATTTGGGGGGACTGAAGCTTTCTTT CASSLFGGTEAFF
TRBJ1-6 TRBV29-1 . . TGCAGCGCCCTACAGGGAGATAATTCACCCCTCCACTTT CSALQGDNSPLHF
TRBJ1-3 TRBV15 TRBD1 . TGTGCCACCAGCAGAGCGATTGCGACAGGGGGCCGAAACACCATATATTTT CATSRAIATGGRNTIYF
TRBJ2-1 TRBV7-6 TRBD2 once TGTGCCAGCAGCTCGACTAGCGGGGGGGCCGGTGAGCAGTTCTTC CASSSTSGGAGEQFF
TRBJ1-2 TRBV19 TRBD1 . TGTGCCAGTAGTATAGAGGGACAGGGGAACTATGGCTACACCTTC CASSIEGQGNYGYTF
TRBJ2-3 TRBV14 . . TGTGCCAGCAGCCAGGAGGGTTTTACAGATACGCAGTATTTT CASSQEGFTDTQYF
TRBJ2-6 TRBV7-6 . . TGTGCCAGCAGCACAGAGGGGCGGGACAGCGAAAACTCTGGGGCCAACGTCCTGACTTTC CASSTEGRDSENSGANVLTF
TRBJ2-7 TRBV7-9 TRBD2 . TGTGCCAGCAGCTCGACCTTTGGGACTAGCGGGAGCACCCACGAGCAGTACTTC CASSSTFGTSGSTHEQYF
TRBJ2-1 TRBV11-2 . once TGTGCCAGCAGCCCCCTGGGGGGGGCCTTTAATGAGCAGTTCTTC CASSPLGGAFNEQFF
TRBJ2-1 TRBV5-8 TRBD2 . TGTGCCAGCAGCCCTCAACCACTAGCGGGGGCCCATGAGCAGTTCTTC CASSPQPLAGAHEQFF
TRBJ2-5 TRBV5-1 TRBD2 . TGCGCCAGCAGCTTAAGCGGGGGGGGCCGGGAGACCCAGTACTTC CASSLSGGGRETQYF
TRBJ1-2 TRBV5-1 . . TGCGCCAGCAGTTATGGAGGAGGTCTTCACACCTTC CASSYGGGLHTF
TRBJ2-3 TRBV20-1 TRBD2 . TGCAGTGCTATTGAGGGAGGGCCAGGAGATACGCAGTATTTT CSAIEGGPGDTQYF
TRBJ2-5 TRBV19 TRBD1 . TGTGCCAGTAGTTTAATGGGCGGGACAGGGGACCAAGAGACCCAGTACTTC CASSLMGGTGDQETQYF
TRBJ1-5 TRBV6-1 . once TGTGCCAGCAGTGAAGCAGGGGGAATACAGGGCTCAGATCAGCCCCAGCATTTT CASSEAGGIQGSDQPQHF
TRBJ2-7 TRBV19 . . TGTGCCAGTAGGGGGGCCTCCGACCCCCCTTACGAGCAGTACTTC CASRGASDPPYEQYF
TRBJ2-3 TRBV28 . . TGTGCCAGCAGTTTTCACAGAGTCCCAAGCACAGATACGCAGTATTTT CASSFHRVPSTDTQYF
TRBJ2-1 TRBV14 TRBD2 . TGTGCCAGCAGCCGCTTGACTAGCGGGGGCTACAATGAGCAGTTCTTC CASSRLTSGGYNEQFF
TRBJ2-5 TRBV6-5 TRBD2 . TGTGCCAGCAGACTGGTACTAGCGGCTCAAGAGACCCAGTACTTC CASRLVLAAQETQYF
TRBJ2-6 TRBV19 TRBD2 . TGTGCCAGTCTGCGGGGGGGACGGACTAGCGGCTCTGGGGCCAACGTCCTGACTTTC CASLRGGRTSGSGANVLTF
TRBJ1-6 TRBV18 TRBD1 . TGTGCCAGCTCACCACCGGGACAGGGATTCCCCCTCCACTTT CASSPPGQGFPLHF
TRBJ2-3 TRBV7-9 TRBD2 once TGTGCCAGCAGCTTAGTCTCTAGCGGGAGGGAGGATACGCAGTATTTT CASSLVSSGREDTQYF
TRBJ2-5 TRBV4-1 TRBD2 . TGCGCCAGCAGCCAGACTAGCGCCCTGAGGGAGACCCAGTACTTC CASSQTSALRETQYF
TRBJ1-5 TRBV30 TRBD1 . TGTGCCTGGAGTGCGAGGGGGCAAGATCAGCCCCAGCATTTT CAWSARGQDQPQHF
TRBJ2-3 TRBV19 . . TGTGCCAGTAGTATTATATTGGGACAGCAGTATTTT CASSIILGQQYF
TRBJ2-4 TRBV3-1/TRBV3-2 . once TGTGCCAGCAGCCAAGATAGGACAGCGGACATTCAGTACTTC CASSQDRTADIQYF
TRBJ2-5 TRBV29-1 . . TGCAGCGTGCAACAGAATCAAGAGACCCAGTACTTC CSVQQNQETQYF
TRBJ2-1 TRBV29-1 TRBD1 . TGCAGCGTTGCCGGGACAGTAAACAATGAGCAGTTCTTC CSVAGTVNNEQFF
TRBJ1-1 TRBV13 . . TGTGCCAGCAGCCTCAGGGAGGCGGTGACTGAAGCTTTCTTT CASSLREAVTEAFF
TRBJ2-1 TRBV6-1 TRBD2 . TGTGCCAGCAGTGAAGCGTCCGGGGGGGATATAAATGAGCAGTTCTTC CASSEASGGDINEQFF
TRBJ1-2 TRBV2 . . TGTGCCAGCGGCCAATACTATGGCTACACCTTC CASGQYYGYTF
TRBJ2-1 TRBV20-1 TRBD1 . TGCAGTGAGGACAGGTACAATGAGCAGTTCTTC CSEDRYNEQFF
TRBJ2-3 TRBV2 . . TGTGCCAGCAGCCAGGGGCAGGGCACAGATACGCAGTATTTT CASSQGQGTDTQYF
TRBJ2-2 TRBV5-1 TRBD1 . TGCGCCAGCAGCCTGGGACAGTCGACCGGGGAGCTGTTTTTT CASSLGQSTGELFF
TRBJ1-6 TRBV6-5 TRBD1 . TGTGCCGGAGGGACAGCCAATAATTCACCCCTCCACTTT CAGGTANNSPLHF
TRBJ1-4 TRBV5-4 . . TGTGCCAGCAGCTCTTGGGGCTCGAATGAAAAACTGTTTTTT CASSSWGSNEKLFF
TRBJ1-2 TRBV28 TRBD1 . TGTGCCAGCAGGGGGGACAGTGGCTATGGCTACACCTTC CASRGDSGYGYTF
TRBJ1-4 TRBV11-2 TRBD1 . TGTGCCAGCAGCTCGACGACAGGGGGCCATGAAAAACTGTTTTTT CASSSTTGGHEKLFF
TRBJ2-3 TRBV3-1/TRBV3-2 TRBD2 once TGTGCCAGCAGCCAAGTATCTGGGACTAGTACCTTTAGCACAGATACGCAGTATTTT CASSQVSGTSTFSTDTQYF
TRBJ2-1 TRBV19 . . TGTGCCAGTAGTATAGATCCGAGGGGGACCTCATCCTACAATGAGCAGTTCTTC CASSIDPRGTSSYNEQFF
TRBJ1-3 TRBV2 TRBD1 . TGTGCCAGCAGTGAGACAGGGCGGGGAAACACCATATATTTT CASSETGRGNTIYF